This TCR beta chain was captured in a study of T cell responses to AZD1222 COVID-19 vaccine. Study as a whole: Analysis merged second doses at about 4 or about 12 weeks. Study-wide points: Regions 160-218 and 743-854 held dominance among vaccine-associated CD4 TCRs, which spanned spike. Only six or seven AZD1222 recipients tested seropositive at baseline.

The protocol was immunoSEQ multiplex PCR, while the TCRdb copy is restricted to in-frame clones and leaves out a portion. Among roughly 190,000 clones, around 90% were seen once, and the ten largest hold 0.95% to 1%. This clone is a singleton in its sample. Its specificity is unknown. Sequenced here: peripheral blood, sampled on day 0 of AZD1222 vaccination. This clonotype originated in an adult in good health.

CDR3 residues: CAIGQPNQPQHF. CDR3 nucleotides: TGTGCCATTGGACAGCCAAATCAGCCCCAGCATTTT. V usage is TRBV19 and J usage is TRBJ1-5; TRBD1 is a possible D gene (6 bases). Germline-derived CDR1 and CDR2 are LNHDA and SQIVND (reference sequence). This CDR3 has 12 residues. V lost 10 bases, J lost 4 bases, and 11 bases lay in between.